This is a list of T cell receptor beta chains from one sample in a study of shared clonotypes between healthy human individuals. Assay used: immunoSEQ multiplex PCR; TCRdb lists only in-frame clones, some missing. The table shows some 2.3 million clones, with 80% to 95% occurring only once. The sequenced sample was naive CD4+ T cells from PBMCs. These receptors originate from a young man in good health. Some clones in this sample may be carry-over from other donors' samples. Each CDR3 is given with its conserved first and last residue. Each record gives: V gene, J gene, D gene, clone size, CDR3 protein, CDR3 DNA. D genes are given only for firm matches. For some rows the clone size is stated as once, few or many, or as a class when expanded; others skip it.

TRBV4-3	TRBJ2-4	.	.	CASSLEGGAAKNIQYF	TGCGCCAGCAGTCTCGAGGGGGGCGCGGCCAAAAACATTCAGTACTTC
TRBV6-5	TRBJ1-3	.	.	CASSRGTEGNTIYF	TGTGCCAGCAGTCGAGGGACCGAGGGAAACACCATATATTTT
TRBV30	TRBJ1-5	TRBD1	once	CAWSRTGLNQPQHF	TGTGCCTGGAGTCGGACAGGGCTAAATCAGCCCCAGCATTTT
TRBV4-1	TRBJ2-3	.	.	CASSQSGRQDTQYF	TGCGCCAGCAGCCAGTCTGGACGCCAAGATACGCAGTATTTT
TRBV28	TRBJ2-6	.	.	CASSKRLRAGANVLTF	TGTGCCAGCAGTAAACGACTGCGTGCTGGGGCCAACGTCCTGACTTTC
TRBV5-1	TRBJ1-2	.	.	CASSLRYNYGYTF	TGCGCCAGCAGCTTAAGGTATAACTATGGCTACACCTTC
TRBV7-2	TRBJ2-3	TRBD1	.	CASSPDRLWDTQYF	TGTGCCAGCAGCCCGGACAGGCTTTGGGATACGCAGTATTTT
TRBV7-3	TRBJ2-1	.	few	CASSLNSRNYNEQFF	TGTGCCAGCAGCTTAAACTCTAGGAACTACAATGAGCAGTTCTTC
TRBV5-1	TRBJ1-1	TRBD1	.	CASSPWDRGPVTEAFF	TGCGCCAGCAGCCCATGGGACAGGGGGCCGGTAACTGAAGCTTTCTTT
TRBV27	TRBJ2-3	TRBD2	.	CASSLYRTSGRTDTQYF	TGTGCCAGCAGTTTATATAGGACTAGCGGTCGCACAGATACGCAGTATTTT
TRBV27	TRBJ1-5	TRBD1	.	CASSNNRGPDQPQHF	TGTGCCAGCAGCAACAACAGGGGGCCAGATCAGCCCCAGCATTTT
TRBV27	TRBJ2-1	.	.	CASRGFALHSYNEQFF	TGTGCCAGCAGAGGTTTCGCACTACACTCCTACAATGAGCAGTTCTTC
TRBV27	TRBJ2-3	.	.	CASSPNQRRTDTQYF	TGTGCCAGCAGTCCTAATCAGAGACGCACAGATACGCAGTATTTT
TRBV2	TRBJ2-1	TRBD2	.	CASPSGTGGNEQFF	TGTGCCAGCCCGAGCGGGACCGGGGGCAATGAGCAGTTCTTC
TRBV7-2	TRBJ2-1	.	.	CASSSGQGGNEQFF	TGTGCCAGCAGCTCGGGACAAGGGGGCAATGAGCAGTTCTTC
TRBV9	TRBJ2-3	.	.	CASSVRGQRLTDTQYF	TGTGCCAGCAGCGTCCGAGGACAGAGATTAACAGATACGCAGTATTTT
TRBV28	TRBJ2-1	.	.	CASSLGADRLFF	TGTGCCAGCAGCTTAGGGGCAGATCGGTTGTTCTTC
TRBV9	TRBJ2-2	TRBD1	.	CASSVAPARGLTGELFF	TGTGCCAGCAGCGTAGCCCCGGCCAGGGGGCTGACCGGGGAGCTGTTTTTT
TRBV11-2	TRBJ2-1	.	.	CASRLGAPPYNEQFF	TGTGCCAGCAGATTGGGGGCTCCCCCTTACAATGAGCAGTTCTTC
TRBV9	TRBJ1-5	.	.	CASSVTADSNQPQHF	TGTGCCAGCAGCGTAACAGCAGATAGCAATCAGCCCCAGCATTTT
TRBV19	TRBJ2-2	.	.	CASRKSGLYITNTGELFF	TGTGCCAGTAGGAAATCGGGCCTATACATCACGAACACCGGGGAGCTGTTTTTT
TRBV7-9	TRBJ2-1	.	.	CASSLLFPEQFF	TGTGCCAGCAGCCTACTCTTTCCTGAGCAGTTCTTC
TRBV7-2	TRBJ2-7	.	.	CASSLAGGRGYEQYF	TGTGCCAGCAGCTTAGCGGGAGGCCGAGGCTACGAGCAGTACTTC
TRBV2	TRBJ2-5	.	.	CASSERLRGGETQYF	TGTGCCAGCAGTGAGCGCCTTCGGGGAGGAGAGACCCAGTACTTC
TRBV5-6	TRBJ1-5	TRBD1	.	CASSRGRGQPQHF	TGTGCCAGCAGCAGGGGGCGAGGTCAGCCCCAGCATTTT
TRBV28	TRBJ2-1	TRBD1	.	CASSLVGGTGYRNEQFF	TGTGCCAGCAGTTTGGTTGGCGGGACAGGGTACCGCAATGAGCAGTTCTTC
TRBV28	TRBJ2-1	.	.	CASSLTAMAGLQNEQFF	TGTGCCAGCAGTTTAACGGCCATGGCGGGCTTACAAAATGAGCAGTTCTTC
TRBV2	TRBJ2-4	.	.	CASRGDTYGAKNIQYF	TGTGCCAGCAGGGGCGACACCTACGGAGCCAAAAACATTCAGTACTTC
TRBV21-1	TRBJ1-2	.	.	CASSKSLGCPGYTF	TGTGCCAGCAGCAAGAGTTTAGGTTGCCCTGGCTACACCTTC
TRBV6-6	TRBJ1-5	.	.	CASSRGSNQPQHF	TGTGCCAGCAGCCGGGGCTCCAATCAGCCCCAGCATTTT